Listed here is a single TCR beta chain. Its antigen is as yet unknown. This specimen belongs to a study of blood T cells in healthy people across ages. Study-wide results and limits: Age showed a roughly linear inverse relationship with TCR beta diversity per million T cells.

With a J-beta primer mix and a sample-barcoded 5' primer, a second PCR ran roughly 6 to 11 cycles. Each CDR3 protein gets one entry after TCRdb re-called the 5' RACE reads with MiXCR. This sample has 650,000 to 1,000,000 distinct CDR3 sequences; 36% occur once, and the top ten carry 13%. Trimming cost V 1 base and J 4 bases, with 6 bases left between them. The CDR3 contains 12 residues. Looked up from germline, CDR1 is GTSNPN and CDR2 is SVGIG (reference sequence). The TCR originated in a man younger than 30 in good health. Sequencing was done on a sample of blood. The gene calls are TRBV30 and TRBJ2-3; D may match TRBD1 or TRBD2 (5 bases each). The DNA of the CDR3 is TGTGCCTGGAGTGGAGGGGCAGATACGCAGTATTTT. The encoded protein is CAWSGGADTQYF.